This TCR beta chain was obtained from a study of CD8 T cells in Susac syndrome. The RNA, roughly 0.45 to 1 ug, was put through reverse transcription using random hexamers. Multiplex immunoSEQ PCR targeted 54 Vbeta and 13 Jbeta TCR beta segments. TCRdb reprocessed the immunoSEQ multiplex PCR reads with MiXCR, giving one entry per CDR3 protein. The sample carries some 300,000 distinct CDR3 sequences, about 88% recorded once. Through negative isolation, CD4+ and CD8+ T cells were obtained, while TEMRA cells were enriched using FACS. The CDR3 extends over 16 amino acids. Germline lookup yields CDR1 LNHNV and CDR2 YYDKDF (reference sequence). Deletions cut 0 bases from V and 2 bases from J, with 12 bases between. Turning to this clonotype: As yet, its antigen is unknown.

General observations from the study: The relatively small number of individuals in the TCR sequencing and HLA analysis was acknowledged by the study.

The sequencing sample was made of CD8+ T cells from PBMCs. The receptor's source is a human donor with multiple sclerosis. The V gene is TRBV15, the J gene TRBJ2-3; D not resolved. The CDR3 is CATSRDPPPTTDTQYF. Written as DNA, the CDR3 is TGTGCCACCAGCAGAGATCCTCCTCCCACCACAGATACGCAGTATTTT.